This entry is about one TCR beta chain. The method was immunoSEQ multiplex PCR; TCRdb's version includes in-frame clones alone and lacks a portion of them. In the table there are fewer than 350,000 clones, 88% of which are singletons. This specimen comes from a study of blood T cell repertoires in COVID-19. Study overall: Resolution of symptoms, clearance, or two negative PCRs was present in recovered Cohort 3 donors.

The CDR3 spans 13 residues. The V gene end was trimmed by 5 bases and the J gene end by 6 bases; junction bases not matched to a gene: 6. The germline CDR1 and CDR2 sequences are KGHSH and LQKENI. Participants came from roughly 25 US areas, aged roughly 18 to 90 years. Self-reported history from a screening survey and questionnaire set each donor's cohort. The chain couples TRBV18 to TRBJ1-2; 7 positions match TRBD1. Sequenced material: PBMCs or T cells enriched from blood (not recorded which). This clonotype originated in a woman aged 60-70 years in a cohort exposed to, infected with or recovered from COVID-19 (not recorded which). Here the CDR3 reads CASSMGQGDGYTF. CDR3 bases: TGTGCCAGCTCAATGGGGCAGGGGGATGGCTACACCTTC. The whole variable domain, filled in from reference TRBV18 and TRBJ1-2, reads NAGVMQNPRHLVRRRGQEARLRCSPMKGHSHVYWYRQLPEEGLKFMVYLQKENIIDESGMPKERFSAEFPKEGPSILRIQQVVRGDSAAYFCASSMGQGDGYTFGSGTRLTVV.